Below are 20 T cell receptor beta chains sequenced from a single sample in a study of OX40 agonist ivuxolimab in advanced cancers. The protocol was immunoSEQ multiplex PCR, while the TCRdb copy is restricted to in-frame clones and leaves out a portion. This sample has about 36,000 clones, with about 77% found just once. The sequences come from CD4+ or CD8+ T cells sorted from blood, collected in a trial of the OX40 agonist ivuxolimab. These receptors all stem from an adult with an advanced solid tumor such as melanoma, head and neck, liver or kidney cancer.

CDR3 sequence: CASSGDVTDTQYF. As DNA, the CDR3 is TGTGCCAGCAGCGGGGACGTCACAGATACGCAGTATTTT. The J gene is TRBJ2-3, the V gene TRBV2; either TRBD1 or TRBD2 may supply D (5 bases each). Germline V gene lookup returns CDR1 SNHLY and CDR2 FYNNEI. Trimming cost V 6 bases and J 2 bases, with 9 bases left between them. The CDR3 covers 13 residues.

Concerning this clone itself: The sample holds other DNA sequences that translate to the same CDR3. The chain links TRBV6-1 to TRBJ1-2; 8 nucleotides align to TRBD1. Germline trimming cut 4 bases from V and 4 bases from J; bases unmatched to any gene: 8. Germline CDR1 MNHNS, CDR2 SASEGT. CDR3 length: 15 residues. CDR3 DNA sequence: TGTGCCAGCAGTGGATACTCCGGACAGGGCTATGGCTACACCTTC. Residues: CASSGYSGQGYGYTF.

This clone was picked up one time. The chain carries TRBV7-6 and TRBJ2-3; D possibly corresponds to TRBD2 (5 bases). V lost 5 bases and J lost 2, with 14 bases in between. The V gene's germline CDR1 is SGHVS and CDR2 FNYEAQ. The CDR3 has 15 amino acids. The CDR3 region has the DNA TGTGCCAGCAGCGCATACGGAGGTACCACAGATACGCAGTATTTT. Translated, it gives CASSAYGGTTDTQYF.

In this sample, this clone turned up a few times. The chain couples TRBV27 to TRBJ2-3; the D gene could be TRBD1 or TRBD2 (5 bases each). V was pared by 5 bases and J by 0 bases, with 15 bases between. The length of the CDR3 is 16 residues. Germline V lookup: CDR1 MNHEY, CDR2 SMNVEV (reference sequence). The CDR3 is CASSALGRTSTDTQYF. The CDR3 DNA reads TGTGCCAGCAGTGCTCTGGGGCGGACTAGCACAGATACGCAGTATTTT.

The chain employs TRBV6-4 and TRBJ2-3, with 7 bases identical to TRBD1. Germline CDR1 and CDR2: MRHNA and SNTAGT. This CDR3 has 14 residues. V dropped 6 bases and J dropped 2; count of bases not matched to a gene: 5. CDR3 loop: CASSDGQDTDTQYF. DNA of the CDR3: TGTGCCAGCAGCGATGGACAGGACACAGATACGCAGTATTTT.

The chain combines TRBV7-9 with TRBJ2-7, with D perhaps TRBD2 (6 bases). V lost 4 bases to trimming and J lost 7 bases, with 11 bases between them. The CDR3 is made up of 12 amino acids. CDR1 and CDR2 (germline): SEHNR, FQNEAQ (reference sequence). The CDR3 is CASSYGAGEQYF. The DNA of the CDR3 is TGTGCCAGCAGCTACGGCGCGGGGGAGCAGTACTTC.

The chain is built from TRBV5-1 and TRBJ2-3, with D possibly being TRBD2 (5 bases). Germline V gene sequence: CDR1 SGHRS, CDR2 YFSETQ. The CDR3 sequence is 14 residues long. V lost 0 bases and J lost 1, with 6 bases in between. CDR3 protein: CASSLAGGTDTQYF. DNA for the CDR3: TGCGCCAGCAGCTTGGCCGGGGGCACAGATACGCAGTATTTT.

The rearrangement joins TRBV28 to TRBJ2-7, with 7 bases aligning to TRBD1. With V trimmed by 3 bases and J by 3 bases, 2 bases remained unmatched. CDR3 size: 13 residues. The V gene's germline CDR1 is MDHEN and CDR2 SYDVKM. The CDR3 DNA reads as TGTGCCAGCAGTTTTGACAGGGTCTACGAGCAGTACTTC. Translated, it gives CASSFDRVYEQYF.

The V gene is TRBV5-6, the J gene TRBJ2-7; tentative D call: TRBD1 (6 bases). V was clipped by 7 bases and J by 6 bases, with 14 bases between them. The CDR3 has 12 residues. The V gene's germline CDR1 is SGHDT and CDR2 YYEEEE. CDR3 in amino acids: CASGLGTLEQYF. In DNA form, the CDR3 reads TGTGCCAGCGGCCTGGGGACACTCGAGCAGTACTTC.

This clone was seen once. The chain has TRBV11-2 and TRBJ2-1; maybe TRBD1 (5 bases). The CDR3 is made up of 13 amino acids. The V and J ends lost 5 bases and 8 bases respectively, with 13 bases between them. Looked up from germline, CDR1 is SGHAT and CDR2 is FQNNGV. The DNA for the CDR3 is TGTGCCAGCAGCCCACCAGTGGGGCATGAGCAGTTCTTC. Its protein is CASSPPVGHEQFF.

The rearrangement links TRBV7-9 to TRBJ1-1; maybe TRBD1 (6 bases). With 5 bases removed from V and 5 bases from J, the gap between germline ends came to 18 bases. Germline V lookup: CDR1 SEHNR, CDR2 FQNEAQ (reference sequence). The CDR3 length is 15 residues. DNA for the CDR3: TGTGCCAGCAGCGTACTCCGGGGGGGGCTTACTGAAGCTTTCTTT. Its protein is CASSVLRGGLTEAFF.

This sequence joins TRBV18 and TRBJ2-3, with D uncertain. CDR1 is KGHSH, CDR2 LQKENI, per germline. This CDR3 has 13 residues. With 3 bases removed from V and 5 bases from J, the gap between germline ends came to 9 bases. CDR3 residues: CASSPPDGDTQYF. CDR3 sequence (DNA): TGTGCCAGCTCACCCCCAGACGGAGATACGCAGTATTTT. The full variable domain, rest sourced from reference TRBV18 and TRBJ2-3, is NAGVMQNPRHLVRRRGQEARLRCSPMKGHSHVYWYRQLPEEGLKFMVYLQKENIIDESGMPKERFSAEFPKEGPSILRIQQVVRGDSAAYFCASSPPDGDTQYFGPGTRLTVL.

The chain links TRBV28 to TRBJ2-7; D call uncertain. The V and J ends lost 5 bases and 3 bases respectively, with 11 bases between them. Per germline, CDR1 MDHEN and CDR2 SYDVKM. This CDR3 is built from 13 residues. In nucleotides, the CDR3 is TGTGCCAGCAGTATAGGACGGAACTACGAGCAGTACTTC. This sequence encodes CASSIGRNYEQYF.

The chain is built from TRBV6-4 and TRBJ2-1, with D uncertain. In germline, CDR1 is MRHNA, CDR2 SNTAGT. Trimming took 0 bases from V and 9 from J, leaving 15 bases between them. The CDR3 is 15 amino acids. CDR3 nucleotide sequence: TGTGCCAGCAGTGACTCGATAGCACCCATCGGTGAGCAGTTCTTC. Translating it yields CASSDSIAPIGEQFF.

V and J are TRBV29-1 and TRBJ2-1; 9 bases align to TRBD2. The V segment lost 3 bases and the J segment 8 bases; nucleotides outside the gene matches: 14. Germline V gene sequence: CDR1 SQVTM, CDR2 ANQGSEA. The CDR3 is 16 amino acids. This CDR3 is CSVDGLAGDRWDEQFF. The CDR3, as DNA: TGCAGCGTTGATGGCTTAGCGGGAGATCGGTGGGATGAGCAGTTCTTC.

The J gene is TRBJ2-1, the V gene TRBV7-9, with 8 bases aligning to TRBD2. J lost 16 bases, V lost 1 base, and 15 bases had no gene match. Germline V gives CDR1 SEHNR, CDR2 FQNEAQ (reference sequence). This CDR3 has 15 amino acids. CDR3 protein: CASSLVLGLAGAEFF. CDR3 sequence (DNA): TGTGCCAGCAGCTTAGTTCTCGGGCTAGCGGGCGCCGAATTCTTC.

The gene calls are TRBV4-1 and TRBJ2-2; 11 bases are a match to TRBD2. CDR1 is MGHRA and CDR2 is YSYEKL in the germline V gene. Germline trimming cut 0 bases from V and 7 bases from J; bases unmatched to any gene: 4. CDR3 length: 16 residues. CDR3 sequence (DNA): TGCGCCAGCAGCCAAGATAGACTAGCGGGAAGCGGGGAGCTGTTTTTT. It translates to CASSQDRLAGSGELFF.

This chain connects TRBV30 to TRBJ2-1; D gene unclear. The CDR3 sequence is 14 residues long. Germline CDR1 reads GTSNPN; CDR2 reads SVGIG (reference sequence). V gave up 1 base and J gave up 5 bases, with 12 bases separating them. The CDR3 here is CAWSGEKINNEQFF. The CDR3 bases are TGTGCCTGGAGTGGCGAGAAGATAAACAATGAGCAGTTCTTC.

This clone occurred once. The chain is built from TRBV11-2 and TRBJ2-7; D is possibly TRBD2 (6 bases). The germline V gene has CDR1 SGHAT and CDR2 FQNNGV. The CDR3 length is 15 residues. V lost 0 bases and J lost 3, with 12 bases in between. CDR3 sequence (DNA): TGTGCCAGCAGCTTAGAAGGAGCGGGTGGCTACGAGCAGTACTTC. Protein product: CASSLEGAGGYEQYF.

The sample holds a few counts of this clone. V usage is TRBV28 and J usage is TRBJ2-7; no firm D call. Trimming took off 8 bases at V and 5 bases at J, with 7 bases between the two ends. The length of the CDR3 is 10 residues. In germline, CDR1 is MDHEN, CDR2 SYDVKM. CDR3 coding DNA: TGTGCCAGCGGGGTCCACGAGCAGTACTTC. Protein: CASGVHEQYF.